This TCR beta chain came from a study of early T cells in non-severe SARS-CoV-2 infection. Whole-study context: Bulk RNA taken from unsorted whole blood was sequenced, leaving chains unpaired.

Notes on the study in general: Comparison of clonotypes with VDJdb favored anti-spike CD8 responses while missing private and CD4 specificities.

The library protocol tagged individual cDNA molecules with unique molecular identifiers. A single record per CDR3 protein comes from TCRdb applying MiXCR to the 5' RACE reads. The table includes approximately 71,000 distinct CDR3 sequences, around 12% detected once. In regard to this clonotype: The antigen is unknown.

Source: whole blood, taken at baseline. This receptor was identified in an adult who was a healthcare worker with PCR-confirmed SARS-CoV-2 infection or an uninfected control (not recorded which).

CDR3 protein: CASSDQGRDTDTQYF. DNA for the CDR3: TGTGCCAGCAGTGACCAGGGGCGGGACACAGATACGCAGTATTTT. The chain is built from TRBV2 and TRBJ2-3; D may match TRBD1 or TRBD2 (6 bases each). The germline V gene has CDR1 SNHLY and CDR2 FYNNEI. CDR3 length: 15 residues. Trimming shortened V by 3 bases and J by 2 bases, and 12 bases separated the two germline ends.